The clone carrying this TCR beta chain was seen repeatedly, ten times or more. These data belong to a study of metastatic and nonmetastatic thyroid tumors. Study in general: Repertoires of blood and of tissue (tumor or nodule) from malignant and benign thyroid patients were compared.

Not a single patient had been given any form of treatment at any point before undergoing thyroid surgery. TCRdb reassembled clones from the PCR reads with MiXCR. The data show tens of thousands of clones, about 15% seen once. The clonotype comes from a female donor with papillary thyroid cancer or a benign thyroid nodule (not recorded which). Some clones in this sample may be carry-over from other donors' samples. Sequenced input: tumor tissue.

CDR3 DNA sequence: TGTGCCAGCAGCTTGGATCAGGGGGCGCGTGGCTACACCTTC. It specifies CASSLDQGARGYTF. The J gene is TRBJ1-2, the V gene TRBV5-4; TRBD1 agrees at 8 bases. The CDR3 is 14 residues long. Germline V gives CDR1 SGHNT, CDR2 YYREEE (reference sequence). The trim removed 0 bases at V and 7 bases at J, leaving 5 bases unmatched.